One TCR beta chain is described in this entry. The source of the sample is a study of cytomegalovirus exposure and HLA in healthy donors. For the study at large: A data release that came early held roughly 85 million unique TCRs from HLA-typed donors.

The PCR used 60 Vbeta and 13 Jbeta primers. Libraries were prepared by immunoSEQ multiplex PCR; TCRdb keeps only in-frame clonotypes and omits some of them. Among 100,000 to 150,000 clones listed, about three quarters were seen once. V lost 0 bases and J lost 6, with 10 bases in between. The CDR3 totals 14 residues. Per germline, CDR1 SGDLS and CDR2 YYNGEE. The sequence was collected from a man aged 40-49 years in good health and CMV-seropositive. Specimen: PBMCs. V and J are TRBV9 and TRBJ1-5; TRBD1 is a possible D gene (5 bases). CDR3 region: CASSVGSGGQPQHF. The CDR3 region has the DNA TGTGCCAGCAGCGTAGGGTCCGGGGGTCAGCCCCAGCATTTT. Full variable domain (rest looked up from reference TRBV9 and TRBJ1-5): DSGVTQTPKHLITATGQRVTLRCSPRSGDLSVYWYQQSLDQGLQFLIQYYNGEERAKGNILERFSAQQFPDLHSELNLSSLELGDSALYFCASSVGSGGQPQHFGDGTRLSIL.